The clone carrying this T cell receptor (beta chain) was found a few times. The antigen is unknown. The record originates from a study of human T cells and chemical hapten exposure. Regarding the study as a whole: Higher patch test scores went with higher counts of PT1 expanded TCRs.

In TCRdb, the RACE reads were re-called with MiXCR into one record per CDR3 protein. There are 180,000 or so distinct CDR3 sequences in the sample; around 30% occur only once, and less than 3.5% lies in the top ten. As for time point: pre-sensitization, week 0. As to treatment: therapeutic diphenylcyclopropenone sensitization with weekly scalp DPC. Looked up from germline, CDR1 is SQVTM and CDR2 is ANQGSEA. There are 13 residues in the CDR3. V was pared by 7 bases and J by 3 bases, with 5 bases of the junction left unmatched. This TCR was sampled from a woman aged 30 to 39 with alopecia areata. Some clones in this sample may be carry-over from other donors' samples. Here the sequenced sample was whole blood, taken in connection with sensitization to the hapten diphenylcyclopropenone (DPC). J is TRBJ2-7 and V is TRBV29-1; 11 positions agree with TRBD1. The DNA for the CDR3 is TGCAGCGCTAAGGGACAGGGGGGCTACGAGCAGTACTTC. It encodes CSAKGQGGYEQYF.